The 7 T cell receptor beta chains given below trace back to one sample, sequenced in a study of blood T cells in healthy people across ages. Sample-barcoded 5' priming and a J-beta primer mix drove a second PCR of 7 to 11 cycles. TCRdb fed the 5' RACE reads into MiXCR, producing one record per CDR3 protein. The sample lists 650,000 or so distinct CDR3 sequences; around 52% were seen once. What was sequenced was blood. Every receptor here comes from a woman older than 75 in good health.

The V and J genes are TRBV20-1 and TRBJ1-2; D unresolved. Germline CDR1 DFQATT, CDR2 SNEGSKA (reference sequence). The V and J ends lost 4 bases and 5 bases respectively, with 5 bases between them. The length of the CDR3 is 10 residues. The CDR3 sequence is CSAKTYGYTF. In DNA, the CDR3 is TGCAGTGCTAAGACTTATGGCTACACCTTC.

The J gene is TRBJ2-7, the V gene TRBV29-1; D not resolved. This CDR3 contains 14 residues. Germline values: CDR1 SQVTM, CDR2 ANQGSEA. Between the trimmed V and J ends, which lost 3 bases and 2 bases, there was a span of 14 bases. Here the CDR3 reads CSVEVAPGPYEQYF. The CDR3 nucleotides read TGCAGCGTTGAGGTAGCCCCCGGGCCCTACGAGCAGTACTTC.

The table lists this clonotype with a few counts. Since a much larger clone is just one base distant, this may be a read error. V and J are TRBV6-5 and TRBJ2-5; D not resolved. Germline CDR1 reads MNHEY; CDR2 reads SVGAGI. This CDR3 is built from 13 residues. V gave up 5 bases and J gave up 11 bases, with 18 bases separating them. The CDR3 DNA reads as TGTGCCAGCAGTAAAAGACCCATCGATGAGCAGTACTTC. This gives the protein CASSKRPIDEQYF.

Note on this clonotype: With a much larger clone just one base away, this may be a read error. The V gene is TRBV20-1, the J gene TRBJ2-1; D gene ambiguous. CDR1 DFQATT and CDR2 SNEGSKA come from the germline V gene (reference sequence). There are 9 residues in the CDR3. The CDR3 DNA reads as TGCAGCTCTAACCATGAGCAGTTCTTC. Translation gives CSSNHEQFF.

The chain links TRBV24-1 to TRBJ2-5; tentative D call: TRBD1 (6 bases). CDR1 and CDR2 (germline): KGHDR, SFDVKD. Deletions cut 3 bases from V and 0 bases from J, with 13 bases between. This CDR3 region has 16 residues. CDR3 nucleotide sequence: TGTGCCACCAGTGATCACGGGACACCGGACCAAGAGACCCAGTACTTC. Protein: CATSDHGTPDQETQYF.

This clonotype has a count of ten or more. The CDR3: CASSVMGPVAGGTDTQYF. The CDR3 nucleotides are TGTGCCAGCAGCGTAATGGGTCCGGTAGCGGGAGGCACAGATACGCAGTATTTT. This sequence joins TRBV9 and TRBJ2-3; 9 bases are a match to TRBD2. Germline assignment: CDR1 SGDLS and CDR2 YYNGEE. J lost 1 base, V lost 1 base, and 10 bases had no gene match. CDR3 length: 18 amino acids.

The chain couples TRBV6-2 or TRBV6-3 to TRBJ2-7; D perhaps matches TRBD2 (7 bases). V lost 2 bases and J 3 bases, leaving 17 bases between the germline ends. The CDR3 sequence is 16 residues long. Looked up from germline, CDR1 is MNHEY and CDR2 is SVGEGT. For the CDR3, the DNA is TGTGCCAGCAGTTACGGGGGGCGGGAGAGGAACTACGAGCAGTACTTC. Translation gives CASSYGGRERNYEQYF.